The clone carrying this T cell receptor (beta chain) was observed many times. The record originates from a study of neurological immune-mediated disorders. 5'RACE employing 10-nucleotide random UMIs yielded the cDNA. TCRdb recomputed calls from the 5' RACE reads with MiXCR, one row per CDR3 protein. The sample contains roughly 56,000 distinct CDR3 sequences, around 10% of which appear only once. V lost 8 bases and J lost 0; bases outside the gene matches: 14. From germline, CDR1 is MNHEY and CDR2 SVGEGT. CDR3 size: 18 residues. Sequenced: PBMCs. The receptor comes from a man aged 55 to 70 in good health. This chain connects TRBV6-2 or TRBV6-3 to TRBJ1-5; the match to TRBD1 covers 9 bases. CDR3 DNA sequence: TGTGCCAGCCACCAGGACAGGGGAATCGCATATAGCAATCAGCCCCAGCATTTT. Amino acids: CASHQDRGIAYSNQPQHF.